The rows below give T cell receptor beta chains drawn from one sample of a study of neoadjuvant nivolumab and ipilimumab in lung cancer. Repertoires were generated with immunoSEQ multiplex PCR, while TCRdb's copy carries only in-frame clones and drops some. Here the sample spans 25,000 to 35,000 clones, roughly 90% being singletons. Sequencing was performed on peripheral blood, taken after neoadjuvant nivolumab, alone or with ipilimumab, at or shortly before surgery. The receptor set was obtained from an adult with non-small cell lung cancer. Both conserved end residues are part of each CDR3. Each record gives: V gene, D gene, clone size, J gene, CDR3 protein, CDR3 DNA. A D gene is named only where the DNA matches it firmly. Clone sizes are given selectively: once, few, many, or a class where the clone is expanded.

V gene: TRBV27
D gene: TRBD2
clone size: few
J gene: TRBJ2-2
CDR3 protein: CASTLSGRGTGELFF
CDR3 DNA: TGTGCCAGCACCCTCAGCGGGAGAGGGACCGGGGAGCTGTTTTTT

V gene: TRBV5-8
D gene: -
clone size: -
J gene: TRBJ2-5
CDR3 protein: CASSLARGQGETQYF
CDR3 DNA: TGTGCCAGCAGCTTGGCCCGGGGTCAAGGAGAGACCCAGTACTTC

V gene: TRBV5-5
D gene: -
clone size: once
J gene: TRBJ2-2
CDR3 protein: CASSLVIVTGELFF
CDR3 DNA: TGTGCCAGCAGCTTGGTGATAGTCACCGGGGAGCTGTTTTTT

V gene: TRBV10-3
D gene: TRBD2
clone size: once
J gene: TRBJ2-1
CDR3 protein: CATRLAGGNEQFF
CDR3 DNA: TGTGCCACCAGACTAGCGGGAGGCAATGAGCAGTTCTTC

V gene: TRBV5-6
D gene: -
clone size: -
J gene: TRBJ1-1
CDR3 protein: CASSLVQGEAFF
CDR3 DNA: TGTGCCAGCAGCTTGGTGCAGGGTGAAGCTTTCTTT

V gene: TRBV14
D gene: -
clone size: -
J gene: TRBJ1-4
CDR3 protein: CASSQIQGGWEKLFF
CDR3 DNA: TGTGCCAGCAGCCAAATTCAGGGTGGTTGGGAAAAACTGTTTTTT

V gene: TRBV6-4
D gene: -
clone size: -
J gene: TRBJ2-7
CDR3 protein: CASSPSGVGYEQYF
CDR3 DNA: TGTGCCAGCAGTCCCAGCGGAGTGGGTTACGAGCAGTACTTC

V gene: TRBV25-1
D gene: -
clone size: -
J gene: TRBJ1-4
CDR3 protein: CASSERGGINEKLFF
CDR3 DNA: TGTGCCAGCAGTGAAAGAGGGGGAATAAATGAAAAACTGTTTTTT

V gene: TRBV10-3
D gene: -
clone size: -
J gene: TRBJ2-7
CDR3 protein: CATVEGSSAYEQYF
CDR3 DNA: TGTGCCACCGTGGAAGGGAGTTCCGCCTACGAGCAGTACTTC

V gene: TRBV5-4
D gene: TRBD1
clone size: -
J gene: TRBJ2-5
CDR3 protein: CASSSGDRVDQETQYF
CDR3 DNA: TGTGCCAGCAGCTCTGGGGACAGGGTAGACCAAGAGACCCAGTACTTC

V gene: TRBV7-9
D gene: -
clone size: -
J gene: TRBJ1-1
CDR3 protein: CASSPSRGASEAFF
CDR3 DNA: TGTGCCAGCAGCCCCAGTCGGGGGGCCTCTGAAGCTTTCTTT

V gene: TRBV10-1
D gene: TRBD1
clone size: -
J gene: TRBJ1-3
CDR3 protein: CASSDRGPGNTIYF
CDR3 DNA: TGCGCCAGCAGCGACAGGGGGCCTGGAAACACCATATATTTT

V gene: TRBV6-1
D gene: TRBD1
clone size: -
J gene: TRBJ1-5
CDR3 protein: CASYRGQNQPQHF
CDR3 DNA: TGTGCCAGCTACAGGGGTCAAAATCAGCCCCAGCATTTT

V gene: TRBV5-1
D gene: TRBD2
clone size: once
J gene: TRBJ2-7
CDR3 protein: CASSPSGGRSYEQYF
CDR3 DNA: TGCGCCAGCAGCCCGAGCGGGGGCAGGTCCTACGAGCAGTACTTC

V gene: TRBV28
D gene: -
clone size: -
J gene: TRBJ1-1
CDR3 protein: CASSLLNTEAFF
CDR3 DNA: TGTGCCAGCAGTTTACTGAACACTGAAGCTTTCTTT

V gene: TRBV2
D gene: TRBD2
clone size: few
J gene: TRBJ2-3
CDR3 protein: CASRRELGTDTQYF
CDR3 DNA: TGTGCCAGCAGGCGGGAGTTGGGCACAGATACGCAGTATTTT

V gene: TRBV5-4
D gene: -
clone size: -
J gene: TRBJ2-5
CDR3 protein: CASSLVGGAQETQYF
CDR3 DNA: TGTGCCAGCAGCTTGGTAGGGGGAGCCCAAGAGACCCAGTACTTC

V gene: TRBV19
D gene: -
clone size: -
J gene: TRBJ2-7
CDR3 protein: CASSPRGTSYEQYF
CDR3 DNA: TGTGCCAGTAGTCCCCGGGGGACCTCCTACGAGCAGTACTTC

V gene: TRBV5-1
D gene: -
clone size: -
J gene: TRBJ2-6
CDR3 protein: CASSFAGSGANVLTF
CDR3 DNA: TGCGCCAGCAGCTTCGCAGGGTCTGGGGCCAACGTCCTGACTTTC

V gene: TRBV9
D gene: -
clone size: -
J gene: TRBJ2-5
CDR3 protein: CASSPPRGETQYF
CDR3 DNA: TGTGCCAGCAGCCCCCCCCGGGGAGAGACCCAGTACTTC

V gene: TRBV6-5
D gene: TRBD1
clone size: -
J gene: TRBJ2-1
CDR3 protein: CASSLDRGRYNEQFF
CDR3 DNA: TGTGCCAGCAGTCTCGACAGGGGGCGATACAATGAGCAGTTCTTC

V gene: TRBV4-1
D gene: -
clone size: -
J gene: TRBJ1-1
CDR3 protein: CASSQRFLRGATGSEAFF
CDR3 DNA: TGCGCCAGCAGCCAACGGTTTTTGCGGGGCGCGACGGGGTCTGAAGCTTTCTTT

V gene: TRBV10-3
D gene: TRBD1
clone size: -
J gene: TRBJ2-7
CDR3 protein: CATGQDYEQYF
CDR3 DNA: TGTGCCACCGGACAGGACTACGAGCAGTACTTC

V gene: TRBV9
D gene: TRBD2
clone size: -
J gene: TRBJ2-2
CDR3 protein: CASSVVLAGRAGELFF
CDR3 DNA: TGTGCCAGCAGCGTAGTGCTAGCGGGAAGGGCCGGGGAGCTGTTTTTT

V gene: TRBV5-1
D gene: TRBD1
clone size: -
J gene: TRBJ2-1
CDR3 protein: CASSLNRGLEQFF
CDR3 DNA: TGCGCCAGCAGCTTAAACAGGGGGCTTGAGCAGTTCTTC

V gene: TRBV14
D gene: TRBD1
clone size: -
J gene: TRBJ2-1
CDR3 protein: CASSRQGVTYNEQFF
CDR3 DNA: TGTGCCAGCAGCCGACAGGGGGTGACCTACAATGAGCAGTTCTTC

V gene: TRBV2
D gene: TRBD2
clone size: -
J gene: TRBJ2-5
CDR3 protein: CASTAVGGSSLETQYF
CDR3 DNA: TGTGCCAGCACCGCGGTGGGAGGGTCGTCACTTGAGACCCAGTACTTC

V gene: TRBV27
D gene: -
clone size: -
J gene: TRBJ1-1
CDR3 protein: CASRVGVNTEAFF
CDR3 DNA: TGTGCCTCCAGAGTCGGGGTGAACACTGAAGCTTTCTTT

V gene: TRBV18
D gene: -
clone size: -
J gene: TRBJ2-1
CDR3 protein: CASSPRSVRVYNEQFF
CDR3 DNA: TGTGCCAGCTCACCCAGAAGTGTCAGGGTCTACAATGAGCAGTTCTTC

V gene: TRBV28
D gene: TRBD2
clone size: -
J gene: TRBJ2-7
CDR3 protein: CASSFHRLAATYEQYF
CDR3 DNA: TGTGCCAGCAGTTTTCACCGACTAGCGGCGACCTACGAGCAGTACTTC

V gene: TRBV5-5
D gene: -
clone size: -
J gene: TRBJ2-7
CDR3 protein: CASSLMSSYEQYF
CDR3 DNA: TGTGCCAGCAGCTTGATGAGCTCCTACGAGCAGTACTTC